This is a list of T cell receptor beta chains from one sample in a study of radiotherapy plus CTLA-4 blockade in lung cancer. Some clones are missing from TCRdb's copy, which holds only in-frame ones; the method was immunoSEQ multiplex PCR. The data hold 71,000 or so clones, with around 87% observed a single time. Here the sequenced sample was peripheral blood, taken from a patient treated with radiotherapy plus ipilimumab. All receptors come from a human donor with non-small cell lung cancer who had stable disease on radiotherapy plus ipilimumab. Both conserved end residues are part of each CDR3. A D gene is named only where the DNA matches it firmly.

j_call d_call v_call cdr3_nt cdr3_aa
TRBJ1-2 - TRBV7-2 TGTGCCAGCAGCAGCACAGGGTATGGCTACACCTTC CASSSTGYGYTF
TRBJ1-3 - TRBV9 TGTGCCAGCAGCACCCCTGTGGACCCCGGAAGATCTGGAAACACCATATATTTT CASSTPVDPGRSGNTIYF
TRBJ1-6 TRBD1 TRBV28 TGTGCCAGCAGTATAAGACAGGGTCACTATAATTCACCCCTCCACTTT CASSIRQGHYNSPLHF
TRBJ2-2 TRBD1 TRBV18 TGTGCCAGCGTACCAGCGGGACAGGGCGGCACCGGGGAGCTGTTTTTT CASVPAGQGGTGELFF
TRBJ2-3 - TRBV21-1 TGTGCCAGCAGCAAAAGCAGCGCCTATCTGCCAGATACGCAGTATTTT CASSKSSAYLPDTQYF
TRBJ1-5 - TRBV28 TGTGCCAGCAGAAAAGGGCGCAATCAGCCCCAGCATTTT CASRKGRNQPQHF
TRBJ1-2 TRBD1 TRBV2 TGTGCCAGCAGTCAGACAGGGCAGCATGGCTACACCTTC CASSQTGQHGYTF
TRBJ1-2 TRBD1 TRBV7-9 TGTGCCAGCAGCCCCCGGACAGGGGAAGGCTACACCTTC CASSPRTGEGYTF
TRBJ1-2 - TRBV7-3 TGTGCCAGCAGCCCCAGGGTAGGCTATGGCTACACCTTC CASSPRVGYGYTF
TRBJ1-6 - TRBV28 TGTGCCAGCAAAAAACCCCAGGGGTCTAATTCACCCCTCCACTTT CASKKPQGSNSPLHF
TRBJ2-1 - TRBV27 TGTGCCAGCAGTTTGGACAATATCAGGGCTAACTACAATGAGCAGTTCTTC CASSLDNIRANYNEQFF
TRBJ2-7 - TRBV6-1 TGTGCCAGCAGTGACGAGGGGGGCTACGAGCAGTACTTC CASSDEGGYEQYF